This TCR beta chain was found in a study of breast tumors, draining lymph nodes, adjacent tissues. One entry per CDR3 protein, called by TCRdb with MiXCR from the multiplex PCR reads. The sample includes approximately 130,000 distinct CDR3 sequences, 21% seen only once; the top ten take 2% to 2.5%. Samples came from axillary lymph nodes draining the breast cancer. For this clonotype: Its cognate antigen is unknown. A junction boundary mismatches the germline segment, possibly from a read error.

The CDR3 totals 12 residues. Germline lookup yields CDR1 SGHDN and CDR2 FVKESK. Study-wide findings and caveats: Tumor T cell lymph node origin was a supported hypothesis, not proven. Tumors had less TCR diversity than lymph nodes, more than nontumor tissue.

This TCR was sampled from a female donor with breast cancer. Some clones in this sample may be carry-over from other donors' samples. The sequencing sample was made of axillary lymph node tissue. This chain links TRBV14 with TRBJ2-7, with D unresolved. CDR3 amino acids: CASSQVAYKQYF. Here the CDR3 DNA reads TGTGCCAGCAGCCAAGTGGCCTACAAGCAGTACTTC.